In this sample, the clone carrying this T cell receptor beta chain turned up a few times. Its antigen is unknown. Sequencing was performed with immunoSEQ multiplex PCR; in TCRdb, only in-frame clones are kept and a portion is missing. The sample has some 140,000 clones, 70% to 90% seen once. This record belongs to a study of T cell responses to AZD1222 COVID-19 vaccine. Study observations and caveats: Seropositive status at baseline applied to only five or six AZD1222 recipients. Females made up more of the donors, who were largely white British, and clonal diversity may have come out too low.

This specimen consisted of peripheral blood, obtained on day 0 of MenACWY control vaccination. The sequence was obtained from an adult in good health.

The CDR3, as DNA: TGTGCCAGCAGAGCTAGACAGGCCCGGATTCAGCCCCAGCATTTT. It codes for CASRARQARIQPQHF. The chain uses TRBV25-1 and TRBJ1-5, with D possibly being TRBD1 (6 bases). The CDR3 extends over 15 amino acids. From germline, CDR1 is MGHDK and CDR2 SYGVNS. V was pared by 6 bases and J by 6 bases, with 18 bases between.